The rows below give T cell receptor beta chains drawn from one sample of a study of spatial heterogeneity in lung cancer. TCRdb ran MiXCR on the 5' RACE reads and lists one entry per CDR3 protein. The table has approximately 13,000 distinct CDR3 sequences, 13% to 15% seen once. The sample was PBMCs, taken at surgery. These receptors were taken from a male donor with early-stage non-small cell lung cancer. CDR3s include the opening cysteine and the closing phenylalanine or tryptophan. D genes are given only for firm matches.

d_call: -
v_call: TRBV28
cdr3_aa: CASSLRRDTQYF

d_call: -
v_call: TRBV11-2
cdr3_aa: CASSLTLFGEQFF

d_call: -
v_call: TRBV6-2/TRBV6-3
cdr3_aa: CASSYSTLTYGYGYTF

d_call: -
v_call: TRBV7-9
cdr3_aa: CASSSPGGNEQFF

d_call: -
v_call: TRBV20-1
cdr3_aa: CSAQGSGRYEQYF

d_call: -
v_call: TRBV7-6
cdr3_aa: CASSSRDPGTDTQYF

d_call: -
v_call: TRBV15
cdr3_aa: CATSREGGFTTKETQYF

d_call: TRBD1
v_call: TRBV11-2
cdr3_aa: CASSLGTGAPYEQYF

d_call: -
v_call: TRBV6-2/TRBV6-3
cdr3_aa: CASSWTHNYEQYF

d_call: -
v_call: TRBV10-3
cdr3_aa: CAISGDFGWADTQYF

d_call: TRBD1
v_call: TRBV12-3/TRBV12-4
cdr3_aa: CASTRDRGTGANVLTF

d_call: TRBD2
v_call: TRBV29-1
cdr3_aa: CSVDWGGNEQFF

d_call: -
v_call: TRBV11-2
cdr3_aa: CASRYLGDTQYF

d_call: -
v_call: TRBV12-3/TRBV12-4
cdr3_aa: CASSFRRRYRTDTQYF

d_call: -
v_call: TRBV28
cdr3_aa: CASSLRGSLREGYYGYTF

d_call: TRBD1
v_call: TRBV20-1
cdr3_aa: CSARDFQGAADYEQYF

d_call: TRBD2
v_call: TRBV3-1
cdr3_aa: CASSLSSGGAYEFF

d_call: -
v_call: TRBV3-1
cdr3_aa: CASSPVGEPPYEQYF

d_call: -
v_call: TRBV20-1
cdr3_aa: CSARHYNEKLFF

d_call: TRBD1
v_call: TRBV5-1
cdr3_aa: CASSLDGQGADTQYF

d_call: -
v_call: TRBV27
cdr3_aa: CASSLQWPVTNYGYTF

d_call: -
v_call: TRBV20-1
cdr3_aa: CSVSGHSSETQYF

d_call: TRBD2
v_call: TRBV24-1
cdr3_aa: CATSDPGGAPDTQYF

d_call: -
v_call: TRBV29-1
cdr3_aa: CSVEDLLRNEQFF

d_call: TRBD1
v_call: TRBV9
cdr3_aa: CASGYSQGQGKDYGYTF

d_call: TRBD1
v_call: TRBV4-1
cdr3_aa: CATTPTQGADGELFF

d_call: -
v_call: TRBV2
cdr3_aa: CASTGTLFNYGYTF

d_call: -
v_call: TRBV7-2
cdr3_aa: CASSSRGDFEQYF

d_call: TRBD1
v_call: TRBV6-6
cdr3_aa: CASSRTGENTEAFF

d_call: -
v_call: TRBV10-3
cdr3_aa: CAISPPGGNTEAFF

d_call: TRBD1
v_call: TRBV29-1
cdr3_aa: CSVEASLRQGDYEQYF

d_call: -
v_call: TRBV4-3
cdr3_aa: CASSQESTDTQYF

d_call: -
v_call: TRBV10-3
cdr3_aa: CAISATGSNEKLFF

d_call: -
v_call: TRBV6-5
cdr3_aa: CASRTSSGARTDTQYF

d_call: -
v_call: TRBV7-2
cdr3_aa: CASSLGRDQPQHF

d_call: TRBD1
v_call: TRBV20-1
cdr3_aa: CSARNRGRQVDTQYF

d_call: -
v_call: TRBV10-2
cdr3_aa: CASSSGSRNEKLFF

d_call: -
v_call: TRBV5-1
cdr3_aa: CASSSTEPNSPLHF

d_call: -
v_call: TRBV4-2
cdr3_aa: CASSSGLSPADTQYF

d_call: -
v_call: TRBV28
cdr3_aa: CASSLQGTGELFF

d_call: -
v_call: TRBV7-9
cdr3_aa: CASSLGGQLPMSLGYGYTF

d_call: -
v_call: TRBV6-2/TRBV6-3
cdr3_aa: CASSYRDINYEQYF

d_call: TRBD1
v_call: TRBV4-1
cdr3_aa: CASSLKAGGMTDTQYF